Shown below are 25 T cell receptor beta chains from a single sample sequenced in a study of PD-L1 blockade in urothelial cancer. As for time point: peripheral blood 6 weeks after treatment start. Sequencing used immunoSEQ multiplex PCR; TCRdb keeps in-frame clones, though not all of them. Of about 36,000 clones detected, about four fifths appear once; the ten largest clones hold 8% to 11%. The sample was PBMCs, taken around atezolizumab (anti-PD-L1) treatment. These receptors originate from a man aged 35 to 55 with urothelial cancer.

The chain links TRBV30 to TRBJ2-5; 8 bases align to TRBD1. In germline, CDR1 is GTSNPN, CDR2 SVGIG (reference sequence). V lost 0 bases, J lost 3 bases, and 6 bases stayed unmatched. This CDR3 has 15 residues. This CDR3 reads CAWSVLGQAEETQYF. The DNA of the CDR3 is TGTGCCTGGAGTGTACTGGGACAGGCTGAAGAGACCCAGTACTTC.

The V and J genes are TRBV11-2 and TRBJ2-5, with D uncertain. The ends were cut back, 4 bases at V and 5 bases at J, with 11 bases in the middle. Germline assignment: CDR1 SGHAT and CDR2 FQNNGV. The CDR3 totals 13 residues. In DNA form, the CDR3 reads TGTGCCAGCAGCTCAGGTTATTCGGAGACCCAGTACTTC. Translation gives CASSSGYSETQYF.

The chain recombines TRBV27 with TRBJ2-2; 9 bases match TRBD1. Per the germline V gene, CDR1 is MNHEY and CDR2 is SMNVEV (reference sequence). The CDR3 loop spans 18 amino acids. Losses at the gene ends were 5 bases for V and 5 bases for J; bases not matched to a gene: 15. CDR3 loop: CASSLEISHRGPTGELFF. In DNA form, the CDR3 reads TGTGCCAGCAGTCTAGAGATTTCCCACAGGGGGCCTACCGGGGAGCTGTTTTTT.

The V call is TRBV5-1, the J call TRBJ2-1, with a weak D call TRBD2 (5 bases). Trimming stripped 2 bases from V and 5 bases from J, with 8 bases between. CDR1 and CDR2 (germline): SGHRS, YFSETQ. The CDR3 is 13 residues long. This CDR3 is CASSFGGDNEQFF. As DNA, the CDR3 is TGCGCCAGCAGCTTCGGAGGCGACAATGAGCAGTTCTTC.

The rearrangement uses TRBV6-1 and TRBJ2-7, with TRBD2 as a possible D gene (5 bases). There are 16 residues in the CDR3. The V and J ends lost 1 base and 0 bases respectively, with 13 bases between them. Germline values: CDR1 MNHNS, CDR2 SASEGT. As DNA, the CDR3 is TGTGCCAGCAGTGAAGAAAGGACGGGGAGCTCCTACGAGCAGTACTTC. Its protein product is CASSEERTGSSYEQYF.

The rearrangement links TRBV29-1 to TRBJ1-3; D not certain. V dropped 6 bases and J dropped 7 bases, with 13 bases sitting between them. The CDR3 has 12 residues. Germline V lookup: CDR1 SQVTM, CDR2 ANQGSEA. The CDR3 is CSVPDSGNTIYF. Here the CDR3 DNA reads TGCAGCGTGCCGGACTCGGGGAACACCATATATTTT.

The V call is TRBV28, the J call TRBJ2-1, with TRBD2 identical over 7 bases. After removal of 5 bases from V and 6 bases from J, the junction contained 7 bases not matched to a gene. Germline V gene sequence: CDR1 MDHEN, CDR2 SYDVKM. CDR3 length: 14 residues. The CDR3, as DNA: TGTGCCAGCAGTCCACCCCCGGGGGGCAATGAGCAGTTCTTC. Protein product: CASSPPPGGNEQFF.

The J gene is TRBJ2-1, the V gene TRBV9, with 8 bases matching TRBD2. The CDR3 contains 16 residues. CDR1 and CDR2 from the germline V gene are SGDLS and YYNGEE. Trimming took 3 bases from V and 4 from J; bases not matched to a gene: 9. The CDR3 is CASSDASGLRYNEQFF. DNA of the CDR3: TGTGCCAGCAGCGACGCTAGCGGGCTAAGGTACAATGAGCAGTTCTTC.

The rearrangement links TRBV30 to TRBJ1-5, with a weak D call TRBD1 (5 bases). V shed 1 base and J shed 3 bases, with 16 bases lying between them. The CDR3 is 16 amino acids. CDR1 and CDR2 (germline): GTSNPN, SVGIG (reference sequence). CDR3 protein: CAWSDGKTGNNQPQHF. The CDR3 coding sequence is TGTGCCTGGAGTGACGGAAAAACAGGTAACAATCAGCCCCAGCATTTT.

The chain links TRBV7-8 to TRBJ2-7; tentatively, D is TRBD2 (6 bases). Trimming took off 11 bases at V and 6 bases at J, with 17 bases between the two ends. The CDR3 spans 12 residues. Germline V gives CDR1 SGHVS, CDR2 FQNEAQ. The CDR3 nucleotides are TGTGCCTCGGGGACCCCGCGGGGCGAGCAGTACTTC. This sequence encodes CASGTPRGEQYF.

The genes are TRBV9 and TRBJ2-5, with TRBD1 matching over 10 bases. This CDR3 is built from 16 residues. After removal of 1 base from V and 4 bases from J, the junction contained 7 bases not matched to a gene. Germline CDR1 reads SGDLS; CDR2 reads YYNGEE. The CDR3 is CASSVSLWDRGETQYF. The CDR3 region has the DNA TGTGCCAGCAGCGTATCCCTTTGGGACAGGGGAGAGACCCAGTACTTC.

The rearrangement links TRBV27 to TRBJ2-1, with TRBD1 matching 7 bases. CDR1 MNHEY and CDR2 SMNVEV come from the germline V gene (reference sequence). V shed 6 bases, J shed 4 bases, and the junction held 6 bases outside the gene matches. CDR3 length equals 14 residues. Here the CDR3 reads CASRGQIRYNEQFF. The DNA for the CDR3 is TGTGCCAGCAGGGGACAGATACGATACAATGAGCAGTTCTTC.

The rearrangement links TRBV27 to TRBJ2-3; D possibly corresponds to TRBD1 (6 bases). Trimming left V 7 bases short and J 2 bases short, with 13 bases between. CDR1 is MNHEY and CDR2 is SMNVEV in the germline V gene (reference sequence). There are 14 residues in the CDR3. CDR3 protein: CASTPTGHTDTQYF. The CDR3 DNA reads as TGTGCCAGCACCCCGACAGGCCACACAGATACGCAGTATTTT.

The rearrangement uses TRBV11-2 and TRBJ1-2, with a possible D match to TRBD1 (5 bases). This CDR3 contains 16 residues. CDR1 and CDR2 from the germline V gene are SGHAT and FQNNGV. Between the trimmed V and J ends, which lost 5 bases and 0 bases, there was a span of 16 bases. CDR3 DNA: TGTGCCAGCAGCCCACTATTCAGGGCTACTAACTATGGCTACACCTTC. Its protein is CASSPLFRATNYGYTF.

This chain links TRBV6-6 with TRBJ2-7, with D perhaps TRBD2 (6 bases). The CDR3 loop spans 15 amino acids. V was shortened by 0 bases and J by 0 bases, with 9 bases between the two germline ends. Germline-derived CDR1 and CDR2 are MNHNY and SVGAGI (reference sequence). CDR3: CASSYSEGASYEQYF. CDR3 nucleotides: TGTGCCAGCAGTTACTCGGAGGGAGCCTCCTACGAGCAGTACTTC.

A few counts support this clone. Here the CDR3 reads CATSPGIDQPQHF. The CDR3 DNA reads as TGTGCCACCAGTCCAGGGATTGATCAGCCCCAGCATTTT. The chain has TRBV15 and TRBJ1-5; a possible D gene is TRBD1 (5 bases). CDR1 and CDR2 from the germline V gene are LNHNV and YYDKDF (reference sequence). The CDR3 is 13 amino acids. The germline V and J ends were trimmed by 6 bases and 5 bases, with 11 bases remaining between them.

The sample holds a few counts of this clone. This sequence joins TRBV4-3 and TRBJ1-4; no firm D call. Germline V lookup: CDR1 LGHNA, CDR2 YSLEER. The CDR3 is 13 amino acids. V dropped 4 bases and J dropped 11 bases, with 14 bases sitting between them. The DNA of the CDR3 is TGCGCCAGCAGCCTGAACTCGGGCGGGAAACTGTTTTTT. Its protein is CASSLNSGGKLFF.

In nucleotides, the CDR3 is TGTGCCAGCAGCCTTCTAGCGGGTAATGAGCAGTTCTTC. It is translated as CASSLLAGNEQFF. The chain links TRBV14 to TRBJ2-1; 8 bases align to TRBD2. The CDR3 contains 13 residues. Germline lookup yields CDR1 SGHDN and CDR2 FVKESK. Trimming cost V 4 bases and J 7 bases; bases outside gene matches: 3.

This clone counts as medium-sized. The chain employs TRBV5-4 and TRBJ2-5; maybe TRBD2 (5 bases). V lost 2 bases, J lost 5 bases, and 10 bases lay in between. CDR1 and CDR2 (germline): SGHNT, YYREEE (reference sequence). The length of the CDR3 is 13 residues. CDR3: CASSLREGETQYF. The CDR3 bases are TGTGCCAGCAGCTTACGGGAAGGGGAGACCCAGTACTTC.

This clone has only one observation. The chain has TRBV19 and TRBJ1-3; no clear D gene. Trimming cost V 4 bases and J 0 bases, with 7 bases left between them. The CDR3 loop spans 14 amino acids. The germline V gene encodes CDR1 LNHDA and CDR2 SQIVND (reference sequence). CDR3 nucleotides: TGTGCCAGTAGTACCGACTACTCTGGAAACACCATATATTTT. Residues: CASSTDYSGNTIYF.

V usage is TRBV27 and J usage is TRBJ1-5, with D perhaps TRBD1 (6 bases). V was clipped by 3 bases and J by 4 bases, with 13 bases between them. The V gene's germline CDR1 is MNHEY and CDR2 SMNVEV (reference sequence). The CDR3 is 15 residues long. CDR3 DNA: TGTGCCAGCAGTTTCAGAGAGGGGGGGAATCAGCCCCAGCATTTT. Residues: CASSFREGGNQPQHF.

V usage is TRBV29-1 and J usage is TRBJ2-2; D perhaps matches TRBD2 (6 bases). The germline CDR1 and CDR2 sequences are SQVTM and ANQGSEA. The length of the CDR3 is 13 residues. Trimming left V 7 bases short and J 9 bases short, with 18 bases between. CDR3: CSATLYSGRELFF. In DNA, the CDR3 is TGCAGCGCGACCCTTTATAGCGGTCGGGAGCTGTTTTTT.

This CDR3 reads CASSAGLARYEQYF. The DNA for the CDR3 is TGTGCCAGCAGTGCGGGACTAGCCCGTTACGAGCAGTACTTC. The gene calls are TRBV6-1 and TRBJ2-7; 9 bases match TRBD2. The CDR3 spans 14 residues. CDR1 MNHNS and CDR2 SASEGT come from the germline V gene. V dropped 4 bases and J dropped 4; count of bases not matched to a gene: 5.

This rearrangement joins TRBV9 to TRBJ2-5, with TRBD2 identical over 14 bases. Germline-derived CDR1 and CDR2 are SGDLS and YYNGEE. Trimming at V came to 0 bases and at J to 5 bases, leaving 3 bases not matched to a gene. There are 16 residues in the CDR3. Here the CDR3 reads CASSVGRLAGGETQYF. CDR3 coding DNA: TGTGCCAGCAGCGTAGGGAGACTAGCGGGAGGGGAGACCCAGTACTTC.

This rearrangement joins TRBV19 to TRBJ2-7, with 9 bases aligning to TRBD1. Germline loops: CDR1 LNHDA, CDR2 SQIVND (reference sequence). CDR3 length: 13 residues. Losses at the gene ends were 6 bases for V and 5 bases for J; bases not matched to a gene: 5. The chain's CDR3 is CASSGDRVHEQYF. In DNA form, the CDR3 reads TGTGCCAGTAGCGGGGACAGGGTCCACGAGCAGTACTTC.